A selection of T cell receptor beta chains follows, all from one sample in a study of OX40 agonist ivuxolimab in advanced cancers. The protocol was immunoSEQ multiplex PCR, while the TCRdb copy is restricted to in-frame clones and leaves out a portion. The profile shows around 88,000 clones, 92% of them singletons. Sequencing was performed on CD4+ or CD8+ T cells sorted from blood, taken in a trial of the OX40 agonist ivuxolimab. All receptors come from an adult with an advanced solid tumor such as melanoma, head and neck, liver or kidney cancer. The CDR3 runs from the conserved cysteine through the conserved F or W. D genes are given only for firm matches.

j_call: TRBJ2-2; d_call: TRBD2; v_call: TRBV23-1; cdr3_nt: TGCGCCAGCAGCCGGACTAGCGAGAACACCGGGGAGCTGTTTTTT; cdr3_aa: CASSRTSENTGELFF
j_call: TRBJ1-4; d_call: NA; v_call: TRBV18; cdr3_nt: TGTGCCAGCTCACCAGAAAAGGGAACTAATGAAAAACTGTTTTTT; cdr3_aa: CASSPEKGTNEKLFF
j_call: TRBJ2-5; d_call: TRBD2; v_call: TRBV9; cdr3_nt: TGTGCCAGCAGCGCCACTAGCGCGGAAGAGACCCAGTACTTC; cdr3_aa: CASSATSAEETQYF
j_call: TRBJ2-7; d_call: NA; v_call: TRBV7-8; cdr3_nt: TGTGCCAGCAGCTTAGACGGTGGTGCCCCCCGCCCCTGGGAGGAGCAGTACTTC; cdr3_aa: CASSLDGGAPRPWEEQYF
j_call: TRBJ1-2; d_call: NA; v_call: TRBV6-1; cdr3_nt: TGTGCCAGCAGTGAAGAAGGGCGTTACGGCTACACCTTC; cdr3_aa: CASSEEGRYGYTF
j_call: TRBJ1-5; d_call: NA; v_call: TRBV6-1; cdr3_nt: TGTGCCAGCAGTGGATTAAGGGGCTATAGCAATCAGCCCCAGCATTTT; cdr3_aa: CASSGLRGYSNQPQHF
j_call: TRBJ1-2; d_call: TRBD1; v_call: TRBV5-6; cdr3_nt: TGTGCCAGCAGCCGGGGACAGGGGGATGGCTACACCTTC; cdr3_aa: CASSRGQGDGYTF
j_call: TRBJ2-7; d_call: NA; v_call: TRBV15; cdr3_nt: TGTGCCACCGCGTTTTGGCGAATTAGCTCCTACGAGCAGTACTTC; cdr3_aa: CATAFWRISSYEQYF
j_call: TRBJ2-3; d_call: NA; v_call: TRBV5-6; cdr3_nt: TGTGCCAGCAGCCTGGGGACTCCCGGAGGGGAGGGGGCGCAGTATTTT; cdr3_aa: CASSLGTPGGEGAQYF
j_call: TRBJ2-5; d_call: TRBD2; v_call: TRBV18; cdr3_nt: TGTGCCAGCTCACCACTAACTTTCACTAGCGGGGGACAAGAGACCCAGTACTTC; cdr3_aa: CASSPLTFTSGGQETQYF
j_call: TRBJ1-4; d_call: NA; v_call: TRBV30; cdr3_nt: TGTGCCTGGAGTGCATATGGGGCAACTAATGAAAAACTGTTTTTT; cdr3_aa: CAWSAYGATNEKLFF